This T cell receptor beta chain was profiled in a study of technical replicates of blood from a handful of donors. This clone has a handful of counts. TCRdb's table, derived via immunoSEQ multiplex PCR, lists solely in-frame clones and lacks some. The table includes about 84,000 clones, 85% to 95% detected once. In germline, CDR1 is LNHDA, CDR2 SQIVND (reference sequence). The CDR3 consists of 16 residues. The V end was cut by 4 bases, the J end by 3 bases, with 18 bases between. This clonotype originated in a human donor in good health. The J gene is TRBJ1-1, the V gene TRBV19; possible D gene TRBD1, 6 bases. The specimen sequenced was T cells isolated from PBMCs. CDR3 loop: CASSRGQGFYHTEAFF. The DNA for the CDR3 is TGTGCCAGTAGTAGAGGGCAGGGGTTTTACCACACTGAAGCTTTCTTT.